The present entry profiles one T cell receptor beta chain with its context. Here immunoSEQ multiplex PCR was the method, and the copy in TCRdb shows in-frame clones only, minus some. Of 50,000 or so clones in the sample, 93% are singletons; the top ten hold roughly a quarter. The data were taken from a study of control samples from healthy donors and cancer patients. The germline V gene encodes CDR1 SNHLY and CDR2 FYNNEI. The V end lost 6 bases, the J end lost 3 bases, and 12 bases lay between the germline ends. This CDR3 spans 14 amino acids. The chain combines TRBV2 with TRBJ1-5; D is perhaps TRBD1 (5 bases). The receptor's source is a woman between 45 and 60 years old with head and neck cancer. Sequencing used PBMCs. This CDR3 is CASRVDSPNQPQHF. CDR3 in DNA: TGTGCCAGCAGAGTAGACAGCCCCAATCAGCCCCAGCATTTT.